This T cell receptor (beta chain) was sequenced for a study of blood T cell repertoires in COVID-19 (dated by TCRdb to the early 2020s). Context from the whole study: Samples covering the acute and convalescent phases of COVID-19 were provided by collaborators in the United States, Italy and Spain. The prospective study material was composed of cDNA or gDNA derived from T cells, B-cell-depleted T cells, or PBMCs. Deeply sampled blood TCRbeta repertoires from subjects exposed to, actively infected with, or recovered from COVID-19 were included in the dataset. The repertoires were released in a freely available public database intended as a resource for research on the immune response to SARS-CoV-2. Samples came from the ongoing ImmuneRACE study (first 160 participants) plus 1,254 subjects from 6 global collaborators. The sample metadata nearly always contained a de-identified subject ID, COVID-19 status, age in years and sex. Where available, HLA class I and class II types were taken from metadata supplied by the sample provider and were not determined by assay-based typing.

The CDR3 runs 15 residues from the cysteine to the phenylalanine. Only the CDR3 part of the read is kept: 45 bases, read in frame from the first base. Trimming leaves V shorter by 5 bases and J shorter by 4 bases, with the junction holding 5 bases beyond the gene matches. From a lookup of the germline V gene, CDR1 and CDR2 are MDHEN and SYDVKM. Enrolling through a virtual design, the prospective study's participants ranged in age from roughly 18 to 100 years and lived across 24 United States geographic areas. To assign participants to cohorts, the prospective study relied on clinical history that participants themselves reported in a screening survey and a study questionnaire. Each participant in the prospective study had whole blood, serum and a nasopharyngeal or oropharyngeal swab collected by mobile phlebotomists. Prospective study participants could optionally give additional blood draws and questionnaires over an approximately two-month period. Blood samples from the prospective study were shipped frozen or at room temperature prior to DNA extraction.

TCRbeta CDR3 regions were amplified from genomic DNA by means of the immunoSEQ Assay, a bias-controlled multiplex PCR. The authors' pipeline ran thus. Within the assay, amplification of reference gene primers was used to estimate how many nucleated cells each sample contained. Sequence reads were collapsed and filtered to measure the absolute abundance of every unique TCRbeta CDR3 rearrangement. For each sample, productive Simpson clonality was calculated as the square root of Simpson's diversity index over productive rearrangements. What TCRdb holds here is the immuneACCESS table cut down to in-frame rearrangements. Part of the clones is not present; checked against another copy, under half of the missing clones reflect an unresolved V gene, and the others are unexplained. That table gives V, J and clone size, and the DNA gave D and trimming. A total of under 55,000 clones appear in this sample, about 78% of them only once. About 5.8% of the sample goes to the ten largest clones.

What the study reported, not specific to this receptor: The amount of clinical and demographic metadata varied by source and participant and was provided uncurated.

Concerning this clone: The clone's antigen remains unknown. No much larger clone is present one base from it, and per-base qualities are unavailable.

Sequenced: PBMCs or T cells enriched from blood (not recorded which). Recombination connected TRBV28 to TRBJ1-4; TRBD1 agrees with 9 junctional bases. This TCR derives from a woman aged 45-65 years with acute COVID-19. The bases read TGTGCCAGCAGTACACAGGGGGCTGGTAATGAAAAACTGTTTTTT. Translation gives CASSTQGAGNEKLFF.